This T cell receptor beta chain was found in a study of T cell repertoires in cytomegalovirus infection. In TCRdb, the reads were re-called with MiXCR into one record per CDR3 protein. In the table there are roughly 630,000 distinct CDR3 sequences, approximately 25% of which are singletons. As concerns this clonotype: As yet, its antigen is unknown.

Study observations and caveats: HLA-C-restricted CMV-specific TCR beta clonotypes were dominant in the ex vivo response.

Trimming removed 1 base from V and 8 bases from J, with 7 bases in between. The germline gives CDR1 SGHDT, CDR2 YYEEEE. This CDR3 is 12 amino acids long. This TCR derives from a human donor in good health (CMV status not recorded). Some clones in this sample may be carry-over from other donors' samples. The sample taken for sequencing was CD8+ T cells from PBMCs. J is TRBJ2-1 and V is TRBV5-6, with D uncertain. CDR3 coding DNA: TGTGCCAGCAGCTTGCAGGACGATGAGCAGTTCTTC. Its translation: CASSLQDDEQFF.